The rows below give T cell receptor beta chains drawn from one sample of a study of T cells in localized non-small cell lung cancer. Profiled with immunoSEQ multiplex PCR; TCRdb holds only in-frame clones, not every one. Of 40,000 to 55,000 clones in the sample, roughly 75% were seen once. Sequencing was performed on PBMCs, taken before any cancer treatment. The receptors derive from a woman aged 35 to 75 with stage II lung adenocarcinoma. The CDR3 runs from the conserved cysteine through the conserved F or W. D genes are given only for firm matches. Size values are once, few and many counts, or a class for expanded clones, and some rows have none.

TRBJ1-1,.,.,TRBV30,TGTGCCTGGAGTCTCCCTTCATCCCCTGAAGCTTTCTTT,CAWSLPSSPEAFF
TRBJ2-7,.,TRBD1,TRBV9,TGTGCCAGCAGCGCAGGGACAGGGAGGTACGAGCAGTACTTC,CASSAGTGRYEQYF
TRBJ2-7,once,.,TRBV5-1,TGCGCCAGCAGCTACGGACCAGGGGAATACGAGCAGTACTTC,CASSYGPGEYEQYF
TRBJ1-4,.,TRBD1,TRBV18,TGTGCCAGCTCACCGGGACAGGGGGTTAGTGAAAAACTGTTTTTT,CASSPGQGVSEKLFF
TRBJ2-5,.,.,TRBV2,TGTGCCAGCAGTGAGGGGGTGCGGGAGACCCAGTACTTC,CASSEGVRETQYF
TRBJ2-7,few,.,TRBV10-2,TGCGCCAGGACGACAGGTCCCTACGAGCAGTACTTC,CARTTGPYEQYF
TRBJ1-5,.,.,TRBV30,TGTGCCTGGAGTGGTCAGAGCAATCAGCCCCAGCATTTT,CAWSGQSNQPQHF
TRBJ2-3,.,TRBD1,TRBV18,TGTGCCAGCTCACCTACAGGGGGCACAGATACGCAGTATTTT,CASSPTGGTDTQYF
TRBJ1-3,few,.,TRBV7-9,TGTGCCAGCAGCCCTGAATCCTCTGGAAACACCATATATTTT,CASSPESSGNTIYF
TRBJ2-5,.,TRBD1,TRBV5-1,TGCGCCAGCAGATTCGGGACAGGGCCCGGGGAGACCCAGTACTTC,CASRFGTGPGETQYF
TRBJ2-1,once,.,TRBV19,TGTGCCAGTAGTAAAGGTCGGGGGTTGGATGAGCAGTTCTTC,CASSKGRGLDEQFF
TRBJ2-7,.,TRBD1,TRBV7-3,TGTGCCAGCAGCTTAGGGACAGTTAGGGAGCAGTACTTC,CASSLGTVREQYF
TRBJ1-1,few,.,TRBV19,TGTGCCAGTAGTCTATGGGGAGTGGACACTGAAGCTTTCTTT,CASSLWGVDTEAFF
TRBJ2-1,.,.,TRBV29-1,TGCAGCGTTGAAGTCGGGAGAGGGAACCCCTCCTACAATGAGCAGTTCTTC,CSVEVGRGNPSYNEQFF
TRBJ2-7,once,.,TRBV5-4,TGTGCCAGCAGCTTAGGCGAGACAGGATCCTACGAGCAGTACTTC,CASSLGETGSYEQYF
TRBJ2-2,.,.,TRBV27,TGTGCCAGCAGTTTGAAAGTTAGGTTCGGGGAGCTGTTTTTT,CASSLKVRFGELFF
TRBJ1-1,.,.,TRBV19,TGTGCCAGCCTAATATGGGGCGTTGGAAGCACTGAAGCTTTCTTT,CASLIWGVGSTEAFF
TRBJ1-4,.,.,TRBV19,TGTGCCAGTAGTATAAGGGCCGGACAGCCTAATGAAAAACTGTTTTTT,CASSIRAGQPNEKLFF
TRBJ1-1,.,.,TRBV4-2,TGTGCCAGCAGCCAAGATCTCAGGGGCCTTCTGATGAACACTGAAGCTTTCTTT,CASSQDLRGLLMNTEAFF
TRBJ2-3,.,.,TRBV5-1,TGCGCCAGCAGCCAGGACGGAGATACGCAGTATTTT,CASSQDGDTQYF
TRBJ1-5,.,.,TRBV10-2,TGCGCCAGCCTCGACAGGTTCAATCAGCCCCAGCATTTT,CASLDRFNQPQHF
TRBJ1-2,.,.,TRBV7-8,TGTGCCAGCAGCTTCGCCAGGGGTGTCAACTATGGCTACACCTTC,CASSFARGVNYGYTF
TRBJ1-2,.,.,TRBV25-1,TGTGCCAGCAGTGACCGAGGACAGTATGGCTACACCTTC,CASSDRGQYGYTF
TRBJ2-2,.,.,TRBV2,TGTGCCAGCACCCCCCAGGGTTGGGCCGGGGAGCTGTTTTTT,CASTPQGWAGELFF
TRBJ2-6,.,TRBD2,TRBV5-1,TGCGCCAGCAGCTTGGAGGTACTAGCGGGGGGCGCTGGGGCCAACGTCCTGACTTTC,CASSLEVLAGGAGANVLTF
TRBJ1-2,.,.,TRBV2,TGTGCCAGCAGTGGACGCAGGGAGGAGGGCTACACCTTC,CASSGRREEGYTF
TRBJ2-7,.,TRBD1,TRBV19,TGTGCCAGTAGTTACGGGACAGGGGGCTACGAGCAGTACTTC,CASSYGTGGYEQYF
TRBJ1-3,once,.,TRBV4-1,TGCGCCAGCAGCCATATCGAGGGGGGCCAGGTCTCTGGAAACACCATATATTTT,CASSHIEGGQVSGNTIYF